The 14 T cell receptor beta chains listed next were all sequenced from one sample in a study of blood T cell repertoires in COVID-19. TCRdb's table, derived via immunoSEQ multiplex PCR, lists solely in-frame clones and lacks some. This sample has about 310,000 clones; about 90% occur once, and the top ten carry 7.8%. The specimen was peripheral blood. The receptors derive from a woman aged 50 to 60 who had recovered from COVID-19.

The CDR3 loop is CASRTGVEQYF. The CDR3 DNA sequence: TGTGCCAGCAGAACGGGAGTCGAGCAGTACTTC. The chain employs TRBV6-5 and TRBJ2-7; D is possibly TRBD2 (6 bases). V was shortened by 6 bases and J by 6 bases, with 9 bases between the two germline ends. CDR3 length: 11 amino acids. The V gene's germline CDR1 is MNHEY and CDR2 SVGAGI.

This clone was detected a few times. The chain links TRBV6-2 or TRBV6-3 to TRBJ2-7; 8 bases map to TRBD1. CDR1 and CDR2 (germline): MNHEY, SVGEGT. The V and J ends lost 6 bases and 2 bases, in that order; junction bases with no gene match: 9. The CDR3 sequence is 15 residues long. This chain's CDR3 is CASSQGQGLTYEQYF. The CDR3 DNA sequence: TGTGCCAGCAGCCAAGGACAGGGCCTAACCTACGAGCAGTACTTC.

The chain uses TRBV24-1 and TRBJ1-2; D is ambiguous. The CDR3 covers 12 residues. CDR1 is KGHDR and CDR2 is SFDVKD in the germline V gene. Trimming shortened V by 2 bases and J by 8 bases, and 8 bases separated the two germline ends. The CDR3 here is CATSDWLRGYTF. CDR3 bases: TGTGCCACCAGTGATTGGTTGAGGGGCTACACCTTC.

The chain combines TRBV7-2 with TRBJ2-4; 11 positions match TRBD2. Germline V gene data show CDR1 as SGHTA and CDR2 as FQGNSA. The CDR3 spans 18 residues. V lost 2 bases, J lost 4 bases, and 10 bases stayed unmatched. CDR3 bases: TGTGCCAGCAGCTTATCGACTAGCGGGGAGCTCGGGAAAAACATTCAGTACTTC. The encoded protein is CASSLSTSGELGKNIQYF.

The V gene is TRBV4-3, the J gene TRBJ2-7; D unresolved. Trimming took off 0 bases at V and 5 bases at J, with 17 bases between the two ends. This CDR3 comprises 16 residues. Germline V gene lookup returns CDR1 LGHNA and CDR2 YSLEER. The chain's CDR3 is CASSQESVVVDNEQYF. The DNA of the CDR3 is TGCGCCAGCAGCCAAGAAAGTGTAGTCGTAGACAACGAGCAGTACTTC.

The V and J genes are TRBV27 and TRBJ1-6; weak D call: TRBD1 (5 bases). CDR3 length: 17 amino acids. From germline, CDR1 is MNHEY and CDR2 SMNVEV (reference sequence). V was clipped by 5 bases and J by 8 bases, with 22 bases between them. The CDR3 here is CASSPQYRIFMDSPLHF. As DNA, the CDR3 is TGTGCCAGCAGTCCACAATACAGGATCTTTATGGATTCACCCCTCCACTTT.

J is TRBJ2-3 and V is TRBV20-1; 11 bases agree with TRBD2. With 6 bases clipped from V and 4 bases from J, the junction kept 9 bases outside the gene matches. The germline gives CDR1 DFQATT, CDR2 SNEGSKA (reference sequence). The CDR3 is 15 amino acids. The chain's CDR3 is CSASTLLAGADTQYF. CDR3 in DNA: TGCAGTGCCAGTACATTACTAGCGGGGGCAGATACGCAGTATTTT.

The V call is TRBV4-1, the J call TRBJ1-5; tentative D call: TRBD1 (5 bases). V was pared by 3 bases and J by 2 bases, with 14 bases between. The CDR3 spans 16 residues. Germline assignment: CDR1 MGHRA and CDR2 YSYEKL. The CDR3 DNA is TGCGCCAGCAGCCACACAGACAGTACTGGCAATCAGCCCCAGCATTTT. Encoded protein: CASSHTDSTGNQPQHF.

The CDR3 region is CASSSGEETQYF. The CDR3 DNA is TGTGCCAGCAGTTCGGGGGAAGAGACCCAGTACTTC. The chain couples TRBV12-3 or TRBV12-4 to TRBJ2-5; a possible D gene is TRBD2 (6 bases). V gave up 4 bases and J gave up 3 bases, with 6 bases separating them. CDR3 length: 12 residues.

The rearrangement joins TRBV5-4 to TRBJ2-3; no definite D call. The V and J ends lost 0 bases and 5 bases respectively, with 10 bases between them. The CDR3 contains 14 residues. Germline V gene data show CDR1 as SGHNT and CDR2 as YYREEE (reference sequence). The CDR3 region has the DNA TGTGCCAGCAGCTTGGTGGCAGTTGAAGATACGCAGTATTTT. Translating it yields CASSLVAVEDTQYF.

V and J are TRBV4-2 and TRBJ1-1; a possible D gene is TRBD1 (6 bases). The CDR3 has 16 amino acids. The V gene's germline CDR1 is LGHNA and CDR2 YNFKEQ. V was shortened by 0 bases and J by 0 bases, with 11 bases between the two germline ends. The DNA of the CDR3 is TGTGCCAGCAGCCAAGACTCGGACAGTTTGAACACTGAAGCTTTCTTT. Residues: CASSQDSDSLNTEAFF.

V gene TRBV7-9 combines with J gene TRBJ1-4; 9 nucleotides agree with TRBD1. V gave up 3 bases and J gave up 4 bases; unmatched junction bases: 6. Germline lookup yields CDR1 SEHNR and CDR2 FQNEAQ (reference sequence). The CDR3 is made up of 16 amino acids. The CDR3 loop reads CASSFQMTGGNEKLFF. DNA of the CDR3: TGTGCCAGCAGCTTTCAAATGACAGGGGGTAATGAAAAACTGTTTTTT.

This chain connects TRBV28 to TRBJ1-5; D remains unclear. Germline V gene sequence: CDR1 MDHEN, CDR2 SYDVKM. Trimming shortened V by 6 bases and J by 6 bases, and 18 bases separated the two germline ends. The CDR3 sequence is 15 residues long. CDR3 amino acids: CASSLDLGAGQPQHF. The DNA of the CDR3 is TGTGCCAGCAGCCTTGACCTGGGAGCGGGTCAGCCCCAGCATTTT.

V usage is TRBV7-2 and J usage is TRBJ2-1; the D gene is possibly TRBD2 (5 bases). The CDR3 totals 14 residues. CDR1 and CDR2 (germline): SGHTA, FQGNSA. V was shortened by 5 bases and J by 8 bases, with 16 bases between the two germline ends. This CDR3 reads CASSPGLTRDEQFF. The CDR3 region has the DNA TGTGCCAGCAGCCCCGGACTTACCCGAGATGAGCAGTTCTTC.